The next 16 T cell receptor beta chains were all read from a single sample in a study of blood T cell repertoires in COVID-19. Here immunoSEQ multiplex PCR was the method, and the copy in TCRdb shows in-frame clones only, minus some. The profile covers some 90,000 clones, with 80% appearing a single time and around 20% taken by the ten largest. Sequencing used peripheral blood. The origin of the receptors is a human donor in a cohort sampled during active COVID-19.

The genes are TRBV3-1 (or the pseudogene TRBV3-2) and TRBJ1-2, with TRBD1 identical over 7 bases. Germline V gives CDR1 LGHDT, CDR2 YNNKEL (reference sequence). The CDR3 is 18 residues long. Losses at the gene ends were 0 bases for V and 0 bases for J; bases not matched to a gene: 10. CDR3 DNA: TGTGCCAGCAGCCAAGATGTGAAGGGGGCGCGATCTAACTATGGCTACACCTTC. This codes for CASSQDVKGARSNYGYTF.

This clone was found a few times. The rearrangement links TRBV29-1 to TRBJ2-2; D gene uncertain. The CDR3 runs 13 residues. V gave up 6 bases and J gave up 0 bases, with 8 bases separating them. Looked up from germline, CDR1 is SQVTM and CDR2 is ANQGSEA. CDR3 in DNA: TGCAGCGTGTATCGCGCGAACACCGGGGAGCTGTTTTTT. Its translation: CSVYRANTGELFF.

There are a few counts of this clone. This chain links TRBV9 with TRBJ1-2; no firm D call. The length of the CDR3 is 11 residues. The V end lost 4 bases, the J end lost 4 bases, and 5 bases lay between the germline ends. Germline values: CDR1 SGDLS, CDR2 YYNGEE. This CDR3 reads CASSSGYGYTF. CDR3 bases: TGTGCCAGCAGCTCAGGCTATGGCTACACCTTC.

The V call is TRBV9, the J call TRBJ1-3, with 9 bases fitting TRBD1. The germline V gene encodes CDR1 SGDLS and CDR2 YYNGEE. Trimming took 2 bases from V and 3 from J; bases not matched to a gene: 6. This CDR3 comprises 16 residues. The CDR3 sequence is CASSVRTTGGGNTIYF. The CDR3 coding sequence is TGTGCCAGCAGCGTTCGGACGACAGGGGGTGGAAACACCATATATTTT.

The chain links TRBV5-1 to TRBJ2-7; 8 bases align to TRBD1. The junction had 6 bases not matched to a gene; V was cut back by 0 bases and J by 4 bases. This CDR3 is 15 amino acids long. Germline V gene lookup returns CDR1 SGHRS and CDR2 YFSETQ. For the CDR3, the DNA is TGCGCCAGCAGCTTGGACCGGGACAGGCGGTACGAGCAGTACTTC. Protein product: CASSLDRDRRYEQYF.

This clone came up once. This chain joins TRBV29-1 and TRBJ1-1, with 7 bases fitting TRBD1. V lost 4 bases, J lost 10 bases, and 15 bases stayed unmatched. This CDR3 has 14 amino acids. Per the germline V gene, CDR1 is SQVTM and CDR2 is ANQGSEA. The CDR3: CSVVGLTGRRGAFF. The CDR3 DNA is TGCAGCGTTGTGGGCTTGACAGGGCGCCGGGGAGCTTTCTTT.

The V gene is TRBV11-2, the J gene TRBJ1-2, with a tentative D call TRBD1 (5 bases). V lost 0 bases to trimming and J lost 11 bases, with 16 bases between them. CDR1 is SGHAT and CDR2 is FQNNGV in the germline V gene. This CDR3 spans 14 amino acids. The CDR3 region is CASSLDWMGREYTF. The CDR3 DNA reads as TGTGCCAGCAGCTTAGATTGGATGGGACGGGAGTACACCTTC. The whole variable domain, filled in from reference TRBV11-2 and TRBJ1-2, reads EAGVAQSPRYKIIEKRQSVAFWCNPISGHATLYWYQQILGQGPKLLIQFQNNGVVDDSQLPKDRFSAERLKGVDSTLKIQPAKLEDSAVYLCASSLDWMGREYTFGSGTRLTVV.

This clone was counted a single time. The chain uses TRBV19 and TRBJ2-6, with a possible D match to TRBD2 (5 bases). Germline CDR1 is LNHDA and CDR2 is SQIVND (reference sequence). Trimming took off 1 base at V and 0 bases at J, with 7 bases between the two ends. The CDR3 contains 16 residues. CDR3 sequence reads: CASSIGAGSGANVLTF. The CDR3 coding sequence is TGTGCCAGTAGTATAGGTGCGGGCTCTGGGGCCAACGTCCTGACTTTC. Looking up the rest from reference TRBV19 and TRBJ2-6 gives the full variable domain: DGGITQSPKYLFRKEGQNVTLSCEQNLNHDAMYWYRQDPGQGLRLIYYSQIVNDFQKGDIAEGYSVSREKKESFPLTVTSAQKNPTAFYLCASSIGAGSGANVLTFGAGSRLTVL.

This chain links TRBV28 with TRBJ1-2; D remains ambiguous. The CDR3 is made up of 12 amino acids. Germline assignment: CDR1 MDHEN and CDR2 SYDVKM. Trimming cost V 5 bases and J 5 bases, with 9 bases left between them. The CDR3 nucleotides read TGTGCCAGCAGTCGCCTTCGGTATGGCTACACCTTC. Translation: CASSRLRYGYTF.

The V gene is TRBV4-2, the J gene TRBJ2-7, with 7 bases matching TRBD2. Germline lookup yields CDR1 LGHNA and CDR2 YNFKEQ. With 0 bases clipped from V and 3 bases from J, the junction kept 8 bases outside the gene matches. The CDR3 has 16 residues. The DNA for the CDR3 is TGTGCCAGCAGCCAAGATCCCCCAGCGGGACGCTACGAGCAGTACTTC. It encodes CASSQDPPAGRYEQYF.

The chain employs TRBV5-4 and TRBJ2-7; possibly TRBD1 for D (5 bases). Germline CDR1 SGHNT, CDR2 YYREEE (reference sequence). The CDR3 is made up of 13 amino acids. V dropped 0 bases and J dropped 3 bases, with 7 bases sitting between them. CDR3 amino acids: CASSLARDYEQYF. The CDR3 DNA reads as TGTGCCAGCAGCTTGGCCAGGGACTACGAGCAGTACTTC.

This chain uses TRBV27 with TRBJ1-2; D remains unclear. V lost 2 bases and J 7 bases, leaving 14 bases between the germline ends. The CDR3 runs 14 residues. From germline, CDR1 is MNHEY and CDR2 SMNVEV (reference sequence). CDR3 in DNA: TGTGCCAGCAGTTTAAATTCACGGGGTATTGGCTACACCTTC. It is translated as CASSLNSRGIGYTF.

CDR3 coding DNA: TGTGCCAGCAGCTTAATGAGGGAGAATCAGCCCCAGCATTTT. Amino acid sequence: CASSLMRENQPQHF. This chain connects TRBV5-6 to TRBJ1-5; D call uncertain. Germline CDR1 SGHDT, CDR2 YYEEEE. The V end lost 2 bases, the J end lost 4 bases, and 10 bases lay between the germline ends. The CDR3 loop spans 14 amino acids.

This clone was observed a handful of times. CDR3 nucleotides: TGTGCCACGTGGGACAGAAAATACTATGGCTACACCTTC. It yields the protein CATWDRKYYGYTF. The V and J genes are TRBV27 and TRBJ1-2, with 7 bases aligning to TRBD1. Germline loops: CDR1 MNHEY, CDR2 SMNVEV (reference sequence). The CDR3 runs 13 residues. V gave up 10 bases and J gave up 3 bases; unmatched junction bases: 8.

This chain connects TRBV6-6 to TRBJ2-7; 7 bases agree with TRBD1. The CDR3 covers 15 residues. Germline V CDR1 and CDR2: MNHNY, SVGAGI (reference sequence). Trimming cost V 2 bases and J 1 base; bases outside gene matches: 5. The CDR3 sequence: CASSYTTGPSYEQYF. The CDR3 DNA reads TGTGCCAGCAGTTACACGACAGGGCCGTCCTACGAGCAGTACTTC.

The rearrangement links TRBV27 to TRBJ2-1; D gene unclear. V was trimmed by 7 bases and J by 1 base, leaving 11 bases between them. The CDR3 runs 14 residues. Germline CDR1 MNHEY, CDR2 SMNVEV (reference sequence). CDR3 in DNA: TGTGCCAGCACGAGGATCGGGTCCTACAATGAGCAGTTCTTC. It yields the protein CASTRIGSYNEQFF.